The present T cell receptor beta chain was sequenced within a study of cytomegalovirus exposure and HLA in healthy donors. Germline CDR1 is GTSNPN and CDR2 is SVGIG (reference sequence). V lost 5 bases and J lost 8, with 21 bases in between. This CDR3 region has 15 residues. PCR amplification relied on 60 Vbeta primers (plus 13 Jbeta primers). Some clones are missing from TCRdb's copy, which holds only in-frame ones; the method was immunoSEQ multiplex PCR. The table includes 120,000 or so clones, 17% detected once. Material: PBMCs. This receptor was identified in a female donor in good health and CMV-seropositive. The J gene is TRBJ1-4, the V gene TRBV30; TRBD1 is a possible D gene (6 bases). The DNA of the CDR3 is TGTGCCTGGGGGCCCAGAACAGGGTTGGGGGAAAAACTGTTTTTT. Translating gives CAWGPRTGLGEKLFF.